The rows below give T cell receptor beta chains drawn from one sample of a study of T cell changes during pregnancy in multiple sclerosis. Measured with immunoSEQ multiplex PCR; TCRdb has only the in-frame clones, and not every one. The table has about 73,000 clones, 85% to 95% seen once; the top ten hold roughly 3%. The sample was peripheral blood, taken in the third trimester of pregnancy. These receptors were obtained from a female donor in good health, enrolled as a control in a pregnancy study. CDR3s include the opening cysteine and the closing phenylalanine or tryptophan. D genes are given only for firm matches. The listing skips clone size in some rows; elsewhere it reads once, few, many or a size class.

cdr3_length: 16; v_call: TRBV27; d_call: TRBD2; j_call: TRBJ2-2; clone_size: .; cdr3_nt: TGTGCCAGCAGTTTAGCTGTGGGAGCGGGGCCCGGGGAGCTGTTTTTT; cdr3_aa: CASSLAVGAGPGELFF
cdr3_length: 15; v_call: TRBV9; d_call: .; j_call: TRBJ1-5; clone_size: few; cdr3_nt: TGTGCCAGCAGCACCCTGTCGGGGTTGGATCAGCCCCAGCATTTT; cdr3_aa: CASSTLSGLDQPQHF
cdr3_length: 15; v_call: TRBV4-3; d_call: .; j_call: TRBJ2-7; clone_size: .; cdr3_nt: TGCGCCAGCAGCCAAGGACTGGAGGGCCCCTACGAGCAGTACTTC; cdr3_aa: CASSQGLEGPYEQYF
cdr3_length: 13; v_call: TRBV28; d_call: .; j_call: TRBJ2-1; clone_size: .; cdr3_nt: TGTGCCAGTACCCAGGGTTTCAACAATGAGCAGTTCTTC; cdr3_aa: CASTQGFNNEQFF
cdr3_length: 14; v_call: TRBV7-9; d_call: .; j_call: TRBJ2-1; clone_size: .; cdr3_nt: TGTGCCAGCAGCTCCGAAGAGGGAAGGCATGAGCAGTTCTTC; cdr3_aa: CASSSEEGRHEQFF
cdr3_length: 15; v_call: TRBV27; d_call: TRBD1; j_call: TRBJ1-2; clone_size: .; cdr3_nt: TGTGCCAGCAGTTACAGGGGCCAGGTTAACTATGGCTACACCTTC; cdr3_aa: CASSYRGQVNYGYTF
cdr3_length: 16; v_call: TRBV28; d_call: .; j_call: TRBJ2-3; clone_size: .; cdr3_nt: TGTGCCAGCAGCGCCGAGAGCAGGGGAGTCACAGATACGCAGTATTTT; cdr3_aa: CASSAESRGVTDTQYF
cdr3_length: 16; v_call: TRBV4-3; d_call: TRBD2; j_call: TRBJ2-7; clone_size: .; cdr3_nt: TGCGCCAGCAGCCAACGTCACGGGACTAGCAGTTACGAGCAGTACTTC; cdr3_aa: CASSQRHGTSSYEQYF
cdr3_length: 14; v_call: TRBV13; d_call: .; j_call: TRBJ2-4; clone_size: .; cdr3_nt: TGTGCCAGCAGCTTAGGGACCCGGAGTGACATTCAGTACTTC; cdr3_aa: CASSLGTRSDIQYF
cdr3_length: 15; v_call: TRBV10-3; d_call: TRBD2; j_call: TRBJ2-5; clone_size: .; cdr3_nt: TGTGCCATCAGTGAGGGACTAGCGAACCAAGAGACCCAGTACTTC; cdr3_aa: CAISEGLANQETQYF
cdr3_length: 16; v_call: TRBV12-2; d_call: .; j_call: TRBJ1-2; clone_size: .; cdr3_nt: TGTGCAAGTCGCTCCCCGGTACGGGCTCCGGGGAGGGGCTACACCTTC; cdr3_aa: CASRSPVRAPGRGYTF
cdr3_length: 13; v_call: TRBV7-9; d_call: TRBD1; j_call: TRBJ2-5; clone_size: .; cdr3_nt: TGTGCCAGCAGCTCCGGGACAGGCAAGACCCAGTACTTC; cdr3_aa: CASSSGTGKTQYF
cdr3_length: 11; v_call: TRBV6-6; d_call: .; j_call: TRBJ1-1; clone_size: .; cdr3_nt: TGTGCCAGCAGACTTAACACTGAAGCTTTCTTT; cdr3_aa: CASRLNTEAFF
cdr3_length: 15; v_call: TRBV7-6; d_call: .; j_call: TRBJ1-2; clone_size: .; cdr3_nt: TGTGCCAGCAGCTGGGAGGGGACACCTAACTATGGCTACACCTTC; cdr3_aa: CASSWEGTPNYGYTF
cdr3_length: 9; v_call: TRBV29-1; d_call: .; j_call: TRBJ2-5; clone_size: .; cdr3_nt: TGCAGCGTTTTATCTAGGTGGTACTTC; cdr3_aa: CSVLSRWYF
cdr3_length: 15; v_call: TRBV5-6; d_call: TRBD1; j_call: TRBJ2-6; clone_size: .; cdr3_nt: TGTGCCAGCGCGGGCAGGGGGTCTGGGGCCAACGTCCTGACTTTC; cdr3_aa: CASAGRGSGANVLTF
cdr3_length: 14; v_call: TRBV28; d_call: TRBD2; j_call: TRBJ2-7; clone_size: few; cdr3_nt: TGTGCCACTCGGGGGACGGGGGGATCCCACGAGCAGTACTTC; cdr3_aa: CATRGTGGSHEQYF
cdr3_length: 15; v_call: TRBV11-3; d_call: .; j_call: TRBJ2-1; clone_size: .; cdr3_nt: TGTGCCAGCAGCTTACACAGGGTGAAGGACAATGAGCAGTTCTTC; cdr3_aa: CASSLHRVKDNEQFF
cdr3_length: 12; v_call: TRBV6-5; d_call: .; j_call: TRBJ1-1; clone_size: .; cdr3_nt: TGTGCCAGCAGTTACGTGTCAGGTGAAGCTTTCTTT; cdr3_aa: CASSYVSGEAFF
cdr3_length: 18; v_call: TRBV18; d_call: TRBD1; j_call: TRBJ1-2; clone_size: .; cdr3_nt: TGTGCCAGCTCACCCCCGGCCGACAGGGGCGGTCTTAACTATGGCTACACCTTC; cdr3_aa: CASSPPADRGGLNYGYTF
cdr3_length: 13; v_call: TRBV6-5; d_call: .; j_call: TRBJ1-1; clone_size: .; cdr3_nt: TGTGCCAGCAGACAGCTATTGAACACTGAAGCTTTCTTT; cdr3_aa: CASRQLLNTEAFF
cdr3_length: 15; v_call: TRBV5-6; d_call: .; j_call: TRBJ2-1; clone_size: .; cdr3_nt: TGTGCCAGCAGCTCCAGGGGACACGCTTCCAATGAGCAGTTCTTC; cdr3_aa: CASSSRGHASNEQFF
cdr3_length: 17; v_call: TRBV7-9; d_call: .; j_call: TRBJ2-7; clone_size: .; cdr3_nt: TGTGCCAGCAGCGCCGCCCGGGCCAGGGCCATTACCTACGAGCAGTACTTC; cdr3_aa: CASSAARARAITYEQYF
cdr3_length: 17; v_call: TRBV11-2; d_call: .; j_call: TRBJ2-7; clone_size: .; cdr3_nt: TGTGCCAGCAGCTTAGGACGGGGAAGGACAGAGACCTACGAGCAGTACTTC; cdr3_aa: CASSLGRGRTETYEQYF
cdr3_length: 14; v_call: TRBV30; d_call: .; j_call: TRBJ1-1; clone_size: .; cdr3_nt: TGTGCCTGGAGTGGGGAGGGTCGGGGGACTGAAGCTTTCTTT; cdr3_aa: CAWSGEGRGTEAFF
cdr3_length: 14; v_call: TRBV9; d_call: .; j_call: TRBJ1-3; clone_size: .; cdr3_nt: TGTGCCAGCAGCGTAGGAGCACCCGGAAACACCATATATTTT; cdr3_aa: CASSVGAPGNTIYF
cdr3_length: 18; v_call: TRBV5-4; d_call: TRBD2; j_call: TRBJ2-1; clone_size: .; cdr3_nt: TGTGCCAGCAGCGTGGGACTAGCGGTGATTGGGTCCTACAATGAGCAGTTCTTC; cdr3_aa: CASSVGLAVIGSYNEQFF
cdr3_length: 12; v_call: TRBV13; d_call: .; j_call: TRBJ2-7; clone_size: .; cdr3_nt: TGTGCCAGCAGCTTAGACAGCTACGAGCAGTACTTC; cdr3_aa: CASSLDSYEQYF
cdr3_length: 15; v_call: TRBV28; d_call: TRBD1; j_call: TRBJ1-5; clone_size: .; cdr3_nt: TGTGCCAGCAGCACGGGACAGGGGGCGATTCAGCCCCAGCATTTT; cdr3_aa: CASSTGQGAIQPQHF
cdr3_length: 16; v_call: TRBV5-8; d_call: TRBD1; j_call: TRBJ1-5; clone_size: once; cdr3_nt: TGTGCCAGCAGCACTGGACAGGGGTTTGGGGGGCAGCCCCAGCATTTT; cdr3_aa: CASSTGQGFGGQPQHF
cdr3_length: 14; v_call: TRBV7-9; d_call: .; j_call: TRBJ2-5; clone_size: .; cdr3_nt: TGTGCCAGCATCCTAACCGGAGGGATAGAGACCCAGTACTTC; cdr3_aa: CASILTGGIETQYF
cdr3_length: 13; v_call: TRBV28; d_call: .; j_call: TRBJ2-1; clone_size: .; cdr3_nt: TGTGCCAGCAGTTTAATGGACACCAATGAGCAGTTCTTC; cdr3_aa: CASSLMDTNEQFF
cdr3_length: 12; v_call: TRBV30; d_call: TRBD1; j_call: TRBJ1-2; clone_size: .; cdr3_nt: TGTGCCTGGAAACGAGGGACAGGGCGCTACACCTTC; cdr3_aa: CAWKRGTGRYTF
cdr3_length: 13; v_call: TRBV10-1; d_call: TRBD1; j_call: TRBJ1-2; clone_size: .; cdr3_nt: TGCGCCAGCAGCGGGGACAGAGACTATGGCTACACCTTC; cdr3_aa: CASSGDRDYGYTF
cdr3_length: 15; v_call: TRBV2; d_call: TRBD1; j_call: TRBJ2-7; clone_size: .; cdr3_nt: TGTGCCAGCATGACGGGGCCGGGACAGACCTACGAGCAGTACTTC; cdr3_aa: CASMTGPGQTYEQYF
cdr3_length: 15; v_call: TRBV6-4; d_call: TRBD2; j_call: TRBJ2-1; clone_size: few; cdr3_nt: TGTGCCAGCAGTGAGGGTAGCGGGCTCTACAATGAGCAGTTCTTC; cdr3_aa: CASSEGSGLYNEQFF
cdr3_length: 14; v_call: TRBV28; d_call: TRBD1; j_call: TRBJ1-1; clone_size: .; cdr3_nt: TGTGCCAGCAGTTTCGGGGGGACAGGGACTGAAGCTTTCTTT; cdr3_aa: CASSFGGTGTEAFF
cdr3_length: 11; v_call: TRBV29-1; d_call: .; j_call: TRBJ1-1; clone_size: .; cdr3_nt: TGCAGCGTTGAAGTCGACACTGAAGCTTTCTTT; cdr3_aa: CSVEVDTEAFF
cdr3_length: 18; v_call: TRBV4-1; d_call: TRBD2; j_call: TRBJ2-3; clone_size: .; cdr3_nt: TGCGCCAGCAGCCATGGGAGTGGGCTAGCGGGGGGTGAAGATACGCAGTATTTT; cdr3_aa: CASSHGSGLAGGEDTQYF
cdr3_length: 16; v_call: TRBV11-3; d_call: TRBD1; j_call: TRBJ2-2; clone_size: .; cdr3_nt: TGTGCCAGCAGCAAGCAACAGGGGGCGAACACCGGGGAGCTGTTTTTT; cdr3_aa: CASSKQQGANTGELFF